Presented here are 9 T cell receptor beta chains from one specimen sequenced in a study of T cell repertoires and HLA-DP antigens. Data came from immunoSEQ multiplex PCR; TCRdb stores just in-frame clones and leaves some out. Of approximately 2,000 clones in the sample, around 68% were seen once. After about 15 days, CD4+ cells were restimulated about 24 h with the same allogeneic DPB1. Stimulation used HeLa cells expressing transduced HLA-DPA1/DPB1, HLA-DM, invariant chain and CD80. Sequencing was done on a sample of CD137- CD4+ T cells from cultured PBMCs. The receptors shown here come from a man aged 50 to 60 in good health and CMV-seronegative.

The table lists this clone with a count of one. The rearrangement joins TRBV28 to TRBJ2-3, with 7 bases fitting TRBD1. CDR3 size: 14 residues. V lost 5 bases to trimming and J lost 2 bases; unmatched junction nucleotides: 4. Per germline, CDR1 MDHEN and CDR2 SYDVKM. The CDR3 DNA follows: TGTGCCAGCAGTATACAGGGGTTCACAGATACGCAGTATTTT. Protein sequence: CASSIQGFTDTQYF.

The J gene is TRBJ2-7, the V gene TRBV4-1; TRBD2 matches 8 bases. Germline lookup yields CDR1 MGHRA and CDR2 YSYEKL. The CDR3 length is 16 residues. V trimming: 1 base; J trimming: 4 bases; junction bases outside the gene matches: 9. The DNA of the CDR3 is TGCGCCAGCAGCCAAGCTCCCGGACTAGCTGGTTACGAGCAGTACTTC. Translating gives CASSQAPGLAGYEQYF.

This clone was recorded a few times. DNA of the CDR3: TGTGCCAGCAGACTACCAGGTGAGGGGACTGAAGCTTTCTTT. Its translation: CASRLPGEGTEAFF. The chain uses TRBV25-1 and TRBJ1-1; D may be TRBD1 (5 bases). The germline CDR1 and CDR2 sequences are MGHDK and SYGVNS. There are 14 residues in the CDR3. V was cut by 6 bases and J by 5 bases, with 16 bases left in between.

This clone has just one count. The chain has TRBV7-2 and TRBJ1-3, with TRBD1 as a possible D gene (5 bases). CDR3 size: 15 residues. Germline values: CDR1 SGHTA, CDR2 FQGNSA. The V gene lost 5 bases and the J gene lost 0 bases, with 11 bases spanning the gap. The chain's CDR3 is CASSQGRLSGNTIYF. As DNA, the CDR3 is TGTGCCAGCAGCCAGGGACGTCTCTCTGGAAACACCATATATTTT. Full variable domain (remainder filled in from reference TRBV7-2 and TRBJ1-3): GAGVSQSPSNKVTEKGKDVELRCDPISGHTALYWYRQSLGQGLEFLIYFQGNSAPDKSGLPSDRFSAERTGGSVSTLTIQRTQQEDSAVYLCASSQGRLSGNTIYFGEGSWLTVV.

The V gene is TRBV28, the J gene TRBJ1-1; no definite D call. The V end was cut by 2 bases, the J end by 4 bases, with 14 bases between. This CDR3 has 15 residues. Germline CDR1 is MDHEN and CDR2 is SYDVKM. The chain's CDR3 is CASSLISGLGTEAFF. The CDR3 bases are TGTGCCAGCAGTTTAATCTCAGGCTTGGGCACTGAAGCTTTCTTT.

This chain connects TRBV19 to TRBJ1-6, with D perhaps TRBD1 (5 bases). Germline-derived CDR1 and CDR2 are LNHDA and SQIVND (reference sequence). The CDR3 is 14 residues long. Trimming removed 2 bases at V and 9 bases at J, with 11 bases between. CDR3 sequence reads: CASSILGAGSPLHF. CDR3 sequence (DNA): TGTGCCAGTAGTATATTAGGGGCCGGTTCACCCCTCCACTTT.

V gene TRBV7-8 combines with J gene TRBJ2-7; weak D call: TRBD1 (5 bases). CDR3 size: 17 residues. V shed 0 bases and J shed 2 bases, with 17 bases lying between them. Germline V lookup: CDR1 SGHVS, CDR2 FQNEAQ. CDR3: CASSLAHLRQTAYEQYF. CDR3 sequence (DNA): TGTGCCAGCAGCTTAGCCCACTTACGTCAGACAGCCTACGAGCAGTACTTC.

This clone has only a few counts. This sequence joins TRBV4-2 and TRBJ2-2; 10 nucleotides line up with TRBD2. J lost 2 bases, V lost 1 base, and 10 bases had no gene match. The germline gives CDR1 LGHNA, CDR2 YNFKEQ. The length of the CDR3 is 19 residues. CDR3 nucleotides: TGTGCCAGCAGCCAAGGTAGCGCTAGCGGGAGTTTAAACACCGGGGAGCTGTTTTTT. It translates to CASSQGSASGSLNTGELFF.

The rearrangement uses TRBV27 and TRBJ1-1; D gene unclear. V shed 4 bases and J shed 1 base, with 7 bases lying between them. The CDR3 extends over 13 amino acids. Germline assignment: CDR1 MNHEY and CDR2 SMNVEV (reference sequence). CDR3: CASSSYRNTEAFF. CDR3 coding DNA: TGTGCCAGCAGTTCCTACAGGAACACTGAAGCTTTCTTT.